A single sample is the source of the 11 T cell receptor beta chains below, sequenced in a study of cytomegalovirus exposure and HLA in healthy donors. Both 60 Vbeta primers and 13 Jbeta primers went into the PCR. The method was immunoSEQ multiplex PCR; TCRdb's version includes in-frame clones alone and lacks a portion of them. The sample contains 150,000 to 200,000 clones, around 84% of which appear only once. Sequencing was performed on PBMCs. The receptors originated from a woman aged 40 to 55 in good health and CMV-seronegative.

The gene calls are TRBV5-5 and TRBJ2-7; D might be TRBD1 (5 bases). Germline V gene data show CDR1 as SGHKS and CDR2 as YYEKEE (reference sequence). The CDR3 sequence is 17 residues long. Trimming removed 1 base from V and 4 bases from J, with 21 bases in between. The CDR3 region is CASSLSTGRVFDYEQYF. The CDR3 nucleotides read TGTGCCAGCAGCTTGTCTACGGGCAGGGTGTTTGATTACGAGCAGTACTTC. Drawing the rest from reference TRBV5-5 and TRBJ2-7, the complete variable domain is DAGVTQSPTHLIKTRGQQVTLRCSPISGHKSVSWYQQVLGQGPQFIFQYYEKEERGRGNFPDRFSARQFPNYSSELNVNALLLGDSALYLCASSLSTGRVFDYEQYFGPGTRLTVT.

The chain combines TRBV7-9 with TRBJ2-7, with a tentative D call TRBD2 (5 bases). Germline loops: CDR1 SEHNR, CDR2 FQNEAQ (reference sequence). The CDR3 totals 14 residues. Trimming stripped 6 bases from V and 9 bases from J, with 21 bases between. Here the CDR3 DNA reads TGTGCCAGCAGGAAGGGAAGCGAGGGTTCCGGGCAGTACTTC. Its translation: CASRKGSEGSGQYF.

This sequence joins TRBV29-1 and TRBJ2-3; the match to TRBD1 covers 10 bases. This CDR3 has 15 residues. Trimming cost V 8 bases and J 1 base; bases outside gene matches: 9. The germline gives CDR1 SQVTM, CDR2 ANQGSEA. The CDR3 reads CSTDRGPGGTDTQYF. In nucleotides, the CDR3 is TGCAGCACCGACAGGGGGCCTGGTGGCACAGATACGCAGTATTTT.

The chain links TRBV18 to TRBJ1-1; TRBD1 matches at 9 bases. Germline loops: CDR1 KGHSH, CDR2 LQKENI. V shed 3 bases and J 13 bases; nucleotides not matched to a gene: 15. This CDR3 region has 15 residues. For the CDR3, the DNA is TGTGCCAGCTCACCCAACCGGGACAGGGTAGTGGTCGGTTTCTTT. Its protein product is CASSPNRDRVVVGFF. Full variable domain (missing parts from reference TRBV18 and TRBJ1-1): NAGVMQNPRHLVRRRGQEARLRCSPMKGHSHVYWYRQLPEEGLKFMVYLQKENIIDESGMPKERFSAEFPKEGPSILRIQQVVRGDSAAYFCASSPNRDRVVVGFFGQGTRLTVV.

This chain joins TRBV6-1 and TRBJ1-4; D is undetermined. The length of the CDR3 is 14 residues. Between the trimmed V and J ends, which lost 3 bases and 7 bases, there was a span of 12 bases. Germline loops: CDR1 MNHNS, CDR2 SASEGT. The CDR3 region has the DNA TGTGCCAGCAGTGAGGACGGGGTTGTTGAAAAACTGTTTTTT. The encoded protein is CASSEDGVVEKLFF.

This clone was detected only a few times. The chain has TRBV7-6 and TRBJ1-6, with 10 bases aligning to TRBD1. The germline gives CDR1 SGHVS, CDR2 FNYEAQ. This CDR3 comprises 13 residues. Germline trimming cut 5 bases from V and 16 bases from J; bases unmatched to any gene: 8. In DNA form, the CDR3 reads TGTGCCAGCAGCCCGAGGACAGGGGGGGTTCTCCACTTT. Translation gives CASSPRTGGVLHF.

This clone has more than one count but fewer than ten. This sequence joins TRBV28 and TRBJ1-5; possibly TRBD1 for D (5 bases). CDR1 and CDR2 (germline): MDHEN, SYDVKM. The CDR3 spans 17 residues. The V and J ends lost 3 bases and 3 bases respectively, with 18 bases between them. This chain's CDR3 is CASSFTIGGDDNQPQHF. DNA for the CDR3: TGTGCCAGCAGTTTCACGATAGGAGGGGATGACAATCAGCCCCAGCATTTT. The full variable domain, in which reference TRBV28 and TRBJ1-5 provide the parts outside the CDR3, is DVKVTQSSRYLVKRTGEKVFLECVQDMDHENMFWYRQDPGLGLRLIYFSYDVKMKEKGDIPEGYSVSREKKERFSLILESASTNQTSMYLCASSFTIGGDDNQPQHFGDGTRLSIL.

The chain recombines TRBV19 with TRBJ1-1, with 8 bases fitting TRBD1. Germline assignment: CDR1 LNHDA and CDR2 SQIVND (reference sequence). The V segment lost 5 bases and the J segment 0 bases; nucleotides outside the gene matches: 5. The CDR3 is 15 amino acids. The CDR3 nucleotides read TGTGCCAGTAGTCCGAGACAGGGGATGAACACTGAAGCTTTCTTT. Translating gives CASSPRQGMNTEAFF. Based on the CDR3 plus reference TRBV19 and TRBJ1-1, the full variable domain is DGGITQSPKYLFRKEGQNVTLSCEQNLNHDAMYWYRQDPGQGLRLIYYSQIVNDFQKGDIAEGYSVSREKKESFPLTVTSAQKNPTAFYLCASSPRQGMNTEAFFGQGTRLTVV.

The chain recombines TRBV6-1 with TRBJ1-5; D possibly corresponds to TRBD1 (6 bases). The V gene's germline CDR1 is MNHNS and CDR2 SASEGT. Trimming pared 6 bases from V and 4 bases from J, leaving 16 bases between. The CDR3 loop spans 15 amino acids. The DNA of the CDR3 is TGTGCCAGCAGACCCGGTGGACAGCTTAATCAGCCCCAGCATTTT. Protein product: CASRPGGQLNQPQHF.

The rearrangement links TRBV2 to TRBJ2-4; TRBD2 aligns across 8 bases. Trimming cost V 6 bases and J 0 bases; bases outside gene matches: 4. The CDR3 spans 15 residues. Germline CDR1 reads SNHLY; CDR2 reads FYNNEI. The CDR3 region is CASRHGGGAKNIQYF. The CDR3 nucleotides are TGTGCCAGCAGGCACGGGGGGGGAGCCAAAAACATTCAGTACTTC.

This chain uses TRBV6-6 with TRBJ2-7; 10 positions match TRBD1. This CDR3 region has 15 residues. Germline loops: CDR1 MNHNY, CDR2 SVGAGI (reference sequence). Germline trimming cut 6 bases from V and 2 bases from J; bases unmatched to any gene: 7. The CDR3 DNA reads TGTGCCAGCAGCCCCGGACAGGGGGAGGCCTACGAGCAGTACTTC. Amino acids: CASSPGQGEAYEQYF.